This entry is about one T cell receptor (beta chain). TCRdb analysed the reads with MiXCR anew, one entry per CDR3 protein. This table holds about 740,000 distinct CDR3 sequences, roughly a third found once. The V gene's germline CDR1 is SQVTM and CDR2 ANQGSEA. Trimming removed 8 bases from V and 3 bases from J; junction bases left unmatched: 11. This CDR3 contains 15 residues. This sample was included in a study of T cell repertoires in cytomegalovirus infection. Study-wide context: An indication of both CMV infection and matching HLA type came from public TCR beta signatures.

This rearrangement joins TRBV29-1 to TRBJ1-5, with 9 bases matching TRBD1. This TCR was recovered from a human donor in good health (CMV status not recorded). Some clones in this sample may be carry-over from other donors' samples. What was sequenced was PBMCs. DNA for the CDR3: TGCAGCATAAAAATCCGGGACAGGGACAATCAGCCCCAGCATTTT. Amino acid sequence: CSIKIRDRDNQPQHF.